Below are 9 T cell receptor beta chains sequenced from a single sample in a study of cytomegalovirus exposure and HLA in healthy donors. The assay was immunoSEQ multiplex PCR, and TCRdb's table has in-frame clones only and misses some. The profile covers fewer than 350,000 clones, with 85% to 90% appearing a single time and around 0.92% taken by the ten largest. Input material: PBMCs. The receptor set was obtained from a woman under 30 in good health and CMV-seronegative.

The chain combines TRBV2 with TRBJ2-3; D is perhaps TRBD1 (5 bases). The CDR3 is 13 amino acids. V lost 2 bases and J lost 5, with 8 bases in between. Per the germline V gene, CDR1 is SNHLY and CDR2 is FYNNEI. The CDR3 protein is CASSEKGRDTQYF. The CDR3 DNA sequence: TGTGCCAGCAGTGAAAAGGGGCGAGATACGCAGTATTTT.

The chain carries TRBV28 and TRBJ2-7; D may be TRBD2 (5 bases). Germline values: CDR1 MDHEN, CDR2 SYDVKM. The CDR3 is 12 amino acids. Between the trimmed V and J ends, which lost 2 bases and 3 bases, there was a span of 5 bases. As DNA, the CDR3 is TGTGCCAGCAGTTTAGCGGGCTACGAGCAGTACTTC. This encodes CASSLAGYEQYF.

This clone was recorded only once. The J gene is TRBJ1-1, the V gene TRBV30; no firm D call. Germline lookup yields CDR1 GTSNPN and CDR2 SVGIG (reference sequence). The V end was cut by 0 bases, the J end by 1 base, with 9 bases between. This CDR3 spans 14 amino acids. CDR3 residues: CAWSVTLRNTEAFF. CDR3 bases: TGTGCCTGGAGTGTAACTCTCCGGAACACTGAAGCTTTCTTT. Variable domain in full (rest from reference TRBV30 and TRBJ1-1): SQTIHQWPATLVQPVGSPLSLECTVEGTSNPNLYWYRQAAGRGLQLLFYSVGIGQISSEVPQNLSASRPQDRQFILSSKKLLLSDSGFYLCAWSVTLRNTEAFFGQGTRLTVV.

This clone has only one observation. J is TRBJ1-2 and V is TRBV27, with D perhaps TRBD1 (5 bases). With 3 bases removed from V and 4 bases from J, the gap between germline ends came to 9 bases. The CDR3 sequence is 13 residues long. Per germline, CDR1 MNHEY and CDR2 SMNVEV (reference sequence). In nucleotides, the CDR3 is TGTGCCAGCAGTTTTGGGGCCACCTATGGCTACACCTTC. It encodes CASSFGATYGYTF.

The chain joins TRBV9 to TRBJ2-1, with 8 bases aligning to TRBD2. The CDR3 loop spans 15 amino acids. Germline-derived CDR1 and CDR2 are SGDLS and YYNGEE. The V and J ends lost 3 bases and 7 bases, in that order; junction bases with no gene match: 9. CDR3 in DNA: TGTGCCAGCAGCGCGAGCGGGAGAAGTCCGAATGAGCAGTTCTTC. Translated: CASSASGRSPNEQFF.

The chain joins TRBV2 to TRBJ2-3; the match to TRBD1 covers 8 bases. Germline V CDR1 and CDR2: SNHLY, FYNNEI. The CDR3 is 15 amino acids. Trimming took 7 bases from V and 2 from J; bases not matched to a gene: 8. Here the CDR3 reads CASTWDRRATDTQYF. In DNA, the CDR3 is TGTGCCAGCACCTGGGACAGGCGAGCCACAGATACGCAGTATTTT. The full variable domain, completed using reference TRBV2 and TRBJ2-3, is EPEVTQTPSHQVTQMGQEVILRCVPISNHLYFYWYRQILGQKVEFLVSFYNNEISEKSEIFDDQFSVERPDGSNFTLKIRSTKLEDSAMYFCASTWDRRATDTQYFGPGTRLTVL.

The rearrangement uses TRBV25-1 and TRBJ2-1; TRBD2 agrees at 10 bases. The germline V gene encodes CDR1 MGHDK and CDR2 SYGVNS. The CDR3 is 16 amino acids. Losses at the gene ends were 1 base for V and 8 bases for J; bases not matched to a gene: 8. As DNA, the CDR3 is TGTGCCAGCAGTGAATGGAGCGGGAGGGGTGATGATGAGCAGTTCTTC. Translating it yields CASSEWSGRGDDEQFF.

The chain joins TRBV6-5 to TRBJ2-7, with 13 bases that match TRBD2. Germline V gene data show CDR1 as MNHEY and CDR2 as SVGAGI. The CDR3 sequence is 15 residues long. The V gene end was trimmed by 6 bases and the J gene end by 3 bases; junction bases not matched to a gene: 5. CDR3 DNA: TGTGCCAGCAGGAGGACTAGCGGGAGTATCTACGAGCAGTACTTC. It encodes CASRRTSGSIYEQYF.

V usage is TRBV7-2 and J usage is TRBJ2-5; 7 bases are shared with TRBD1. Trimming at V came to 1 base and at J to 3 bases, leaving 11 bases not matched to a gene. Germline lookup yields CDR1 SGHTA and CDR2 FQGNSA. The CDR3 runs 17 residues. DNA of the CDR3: TGTGCCAGCAGCTTAGAGCCGGGACAGTTACCCAAAGAGACCCAGTACTTC. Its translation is CASSLEPGQLPKETQYF.